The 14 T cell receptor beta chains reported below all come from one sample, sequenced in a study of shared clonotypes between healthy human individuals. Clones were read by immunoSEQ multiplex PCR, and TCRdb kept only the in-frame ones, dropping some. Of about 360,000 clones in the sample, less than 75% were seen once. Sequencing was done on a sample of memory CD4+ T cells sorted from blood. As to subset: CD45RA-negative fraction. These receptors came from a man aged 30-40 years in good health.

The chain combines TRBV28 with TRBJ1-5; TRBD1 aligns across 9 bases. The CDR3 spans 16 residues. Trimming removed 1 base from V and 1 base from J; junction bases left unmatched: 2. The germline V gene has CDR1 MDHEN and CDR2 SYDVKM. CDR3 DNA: TGTGCCAGCAGTTTATCGGGACAGGGAAGCAATCAGCCCCAGCATTTT. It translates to CASSLSGQGSNQPQHF.

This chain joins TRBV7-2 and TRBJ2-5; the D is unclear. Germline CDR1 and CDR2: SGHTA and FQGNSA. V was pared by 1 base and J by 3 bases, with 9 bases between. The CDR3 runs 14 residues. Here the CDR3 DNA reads TGTGCCAGCAGCTTAGGCTCAGGAAAAGAGACCCAGTACTTC. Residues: CASSLGSGKETQYF.

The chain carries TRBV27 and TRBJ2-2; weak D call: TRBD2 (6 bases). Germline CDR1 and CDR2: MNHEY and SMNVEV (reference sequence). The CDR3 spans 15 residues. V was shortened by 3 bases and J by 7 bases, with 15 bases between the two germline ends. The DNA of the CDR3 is TGTGCCAGCAGTTTCATCACGGGAGTTGGCGGGGAGCTGTTTTTT. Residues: CASSFITGVGGELFF.

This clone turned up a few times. The CDR3 nucleotides read TGTGCCAGCAGCTCTCACCGGACAGGGGGGGAGACCCAGTACTTC. Amino acid sequence: CASSSHRTGGETQYF. The rearrangement joins TRBV5-6 to TRBJ2-5; the match to TRBD1 covers 10 bases. Looked up from germline, CDR1 is SGHDT and CDR2 is YYEEEE. The CDR3 spans 15 residues. The V segment lost 3 bases and the J segment 5 bases; nucleotides outside the gene matches: 7.

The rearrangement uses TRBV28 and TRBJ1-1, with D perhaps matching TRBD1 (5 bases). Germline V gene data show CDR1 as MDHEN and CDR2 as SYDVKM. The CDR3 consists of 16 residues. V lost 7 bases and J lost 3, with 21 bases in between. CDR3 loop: CASTPSPGARDTEAFF. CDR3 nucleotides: TGTGCCAGCACCCCCAGCCCCGGGGCCAGGGACACTGAAGCTTTCTTT.

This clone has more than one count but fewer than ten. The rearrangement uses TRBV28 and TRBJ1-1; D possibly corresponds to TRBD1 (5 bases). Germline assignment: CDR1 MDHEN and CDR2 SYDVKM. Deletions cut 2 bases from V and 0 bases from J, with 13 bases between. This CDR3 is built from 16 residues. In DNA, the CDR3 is TGTGCCAGCAGTTTAAGGGGCCCTACGATGAACACTGAAGCTTTCTTT. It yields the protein CASSLRGPTMNTEAFF.

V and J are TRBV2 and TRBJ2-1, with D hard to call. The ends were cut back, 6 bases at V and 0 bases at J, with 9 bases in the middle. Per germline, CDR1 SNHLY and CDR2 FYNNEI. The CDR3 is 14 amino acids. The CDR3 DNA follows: TGTGCCAGCAGGGAGTTTGCCTCCTACAATGAGCAGTTCTTC. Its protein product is CASREFASYNEQFF.

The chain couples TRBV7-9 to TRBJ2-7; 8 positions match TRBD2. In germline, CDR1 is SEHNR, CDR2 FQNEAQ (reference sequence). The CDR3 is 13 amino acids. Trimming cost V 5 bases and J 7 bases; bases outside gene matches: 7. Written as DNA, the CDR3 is TGTGCCAGCAGCGGGCCGGGACTAGGGGAGCAGTACTTC. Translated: CASSGPGLGEQYF.

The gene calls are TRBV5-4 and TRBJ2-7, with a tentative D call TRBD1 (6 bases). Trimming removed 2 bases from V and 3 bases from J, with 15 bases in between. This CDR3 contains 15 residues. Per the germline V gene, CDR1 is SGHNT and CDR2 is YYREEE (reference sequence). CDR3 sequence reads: CASSFEGVFGYEQYF. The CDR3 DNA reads TGTGCCAGCAGCTTCGAGGGGGTTTTCGGCTACGAGCAGTACTTC.

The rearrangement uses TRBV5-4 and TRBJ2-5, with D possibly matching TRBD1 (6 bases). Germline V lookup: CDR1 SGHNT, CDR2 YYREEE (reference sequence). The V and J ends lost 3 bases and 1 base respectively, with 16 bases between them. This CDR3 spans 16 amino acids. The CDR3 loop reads CASSSARGSSQETQYF. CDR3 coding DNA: TGTGCCAGCAGCTCGGCCAGGGGCAGTAGCCAAGAGACCCAGTACTTC.

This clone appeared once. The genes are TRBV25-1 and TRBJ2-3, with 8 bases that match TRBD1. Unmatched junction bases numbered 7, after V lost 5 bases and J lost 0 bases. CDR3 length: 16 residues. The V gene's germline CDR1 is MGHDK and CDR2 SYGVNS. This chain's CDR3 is CASSKQGDASTDTQYF. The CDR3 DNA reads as TGTGCCAGCAGTAAACAGGGGGACGCCAGCACAGATACGCAGTATTTT.

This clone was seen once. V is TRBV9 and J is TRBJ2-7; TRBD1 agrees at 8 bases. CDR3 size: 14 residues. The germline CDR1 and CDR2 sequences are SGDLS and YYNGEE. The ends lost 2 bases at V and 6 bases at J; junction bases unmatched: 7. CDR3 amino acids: CASSVLDRAGEQYF. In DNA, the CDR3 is TGTGCCAGCAGCGTGTTGGACAGGGCGGGCGAGCAGTACTTC. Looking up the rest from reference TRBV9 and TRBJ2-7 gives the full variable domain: DSGVTQTPKHLITATGQRVTLRCSPRSGDLSVYWYQQSLDQGLQFLIQYYNGEERAKGNILERFSAQQFPDLHSELNLSSLELGDSALYFCASSVLDRAGEQYFGPGTRLTVT.

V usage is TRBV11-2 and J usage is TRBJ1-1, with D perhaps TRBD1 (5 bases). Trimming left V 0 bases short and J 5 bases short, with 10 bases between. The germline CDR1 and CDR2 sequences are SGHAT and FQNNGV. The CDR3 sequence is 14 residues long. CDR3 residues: CASSLEAGLTEAFF. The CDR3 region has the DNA TGTGCCAGCAGCTTAGAGGCAGGGTTGACTGAAGCTTTCTTT. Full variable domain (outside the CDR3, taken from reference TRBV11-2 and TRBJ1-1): EAGVAQSPRYKIIEKRQSVAFWCNPISGHATLYWYQQILGQGPKLLIQFQNNGVVDDSQLPKDRFSAERLKGVDSTLKIQPAKLEDSAVYLCASSLEAGLTEAFFGQGTRLTVV.

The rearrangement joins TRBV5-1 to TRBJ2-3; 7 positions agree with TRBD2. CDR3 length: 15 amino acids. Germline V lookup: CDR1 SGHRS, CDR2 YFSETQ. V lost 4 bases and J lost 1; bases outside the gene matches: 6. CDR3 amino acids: CASSLTLAGTDTQYF. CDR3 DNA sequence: TGCGCCAGCAGCCTAACTCTAGCGGGCACAGATACGCAGTATTTT.